This paragraph reports one TCR beta chain. The target antigen is unknown. TCR beta libraries were prepared from cDNA with unique molecular identifiers. TCRdb ran MiXCR on the PCR reads and lists one entry per CDR3 protein. Of 450,000 to 700,000 distinct CDR3 sequences in the sample, about 44% are singletons; the top ten hold more than 1.5%. The sample comes from a study of post-analysis software for immune sequencing data. General study points: Patients used about five TRBV segments, including TRBV5-6, TRBV5-1 and TRBV20-1, more often than controls.

Germline V gene sequence: CDR1 SQVTM, CDR2 ANQGSEA. V lost 7 bases to trimming and J lost 12 bases, with 10 bases between them. The CDR3 has 9 residues. The source is a girl aged 10 to 17 with multiple sclerosis. Sequencing was done on a sample of blood. The chain joins TRBV29-1 to TRBJ2-1; D gene unclear. The CDR3 DNA sequence: TGCAGCGCTGGTGTTGGGCAGTTCTTC. Translation: CSAGVGQFF.